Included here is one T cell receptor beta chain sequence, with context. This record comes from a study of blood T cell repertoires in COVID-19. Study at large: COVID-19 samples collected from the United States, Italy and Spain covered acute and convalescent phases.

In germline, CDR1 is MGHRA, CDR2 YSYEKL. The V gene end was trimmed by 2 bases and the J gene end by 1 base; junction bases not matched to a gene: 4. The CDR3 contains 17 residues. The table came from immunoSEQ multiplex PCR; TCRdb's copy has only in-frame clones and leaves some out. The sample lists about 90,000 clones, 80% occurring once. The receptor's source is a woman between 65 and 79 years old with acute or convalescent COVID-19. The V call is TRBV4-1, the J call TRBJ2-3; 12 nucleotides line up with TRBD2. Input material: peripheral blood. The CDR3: CASSQTSSGGGTDTQYF. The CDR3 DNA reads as TGCGCCAGCAGCCAAACCTCTAGCGGGGGGGGCACAGATACGCAGTATTTT.